This T cell receptor beta chain was captured in a study of CD4 and CD8 cells across lung adenocarcinoma regions. TCRdb fed the PCR reads into MiXCR, producing one record per CDR3 protein. This sample yields 25,000 or so distinct CDR3 sequences, of which approximately 52% are seen a single time; about a fifth belongs to the top ten. Localized lung adenocarcinoma, a non-small cell lung cancer, affected the donors. The germline V gene encodes CDR1 WSHSY and CDR2 SAAADI. This CDR3 is built from 16 residues. V lost 0 bases to trimming and J lost 8 bases, with 17 bases between them. The rearrangement joins TRBV10-2 to TRBJ2-4; maybe TRBD2 (5 bases). The sample consisted of CD4+ T cells from the center of a lung tumor. The source of this sequence is a male donor with lung adenocarcinoma. The CD4 and CD8 labels of this study may be unreliable. The CDR3 spells CASSESTREVADIQYF. The DNA of the CDR3 is TGCGCCAGCAGTGAGTCCACGAGGGAAGTGGCGGACATTCAGTACTTC.